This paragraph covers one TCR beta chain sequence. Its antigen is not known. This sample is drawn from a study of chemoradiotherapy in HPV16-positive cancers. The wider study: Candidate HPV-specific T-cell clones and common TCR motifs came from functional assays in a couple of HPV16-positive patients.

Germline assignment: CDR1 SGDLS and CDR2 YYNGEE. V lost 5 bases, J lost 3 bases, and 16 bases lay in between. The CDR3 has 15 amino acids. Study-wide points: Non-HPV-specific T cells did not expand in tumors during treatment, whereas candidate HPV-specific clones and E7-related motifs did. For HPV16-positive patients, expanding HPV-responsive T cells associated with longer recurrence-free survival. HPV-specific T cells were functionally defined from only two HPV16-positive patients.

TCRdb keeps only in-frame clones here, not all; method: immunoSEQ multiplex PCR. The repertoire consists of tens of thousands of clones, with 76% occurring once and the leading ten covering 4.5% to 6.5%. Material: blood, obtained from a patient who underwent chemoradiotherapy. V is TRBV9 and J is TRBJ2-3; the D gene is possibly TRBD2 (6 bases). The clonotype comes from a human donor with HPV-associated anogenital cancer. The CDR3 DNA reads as TGTGCCAGCAGTTTCGCGGGACTCCCAACAGATACGCAGTATTTT. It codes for CASSFAGLPTDTQYF.